This TCR beta chain was sequenced in a study of CD8 T cells in ankylosing spondylitis. Study outcomes and limitations: Earlier work had already found some motif variants in reactive arthritis synovial fluid and blood. CD8+ cells made up the disease-linked clones, which were relatively rare in peripheral blood. Among TCR beta sequences, a motif of under 10 highly homologous variants appeared characteristic of ankylosing spondylitis blood.

Points on this clonotype: Its antigen remains unknown.

Libraries for TCR beta were made by quantitative 5'-RACE with molecular barcodes. TCRdb independently ran MiXCR on the 5' RACE reads; one entry per CDR3 protein. The sample carries some 250,000 distinct CDR3 sequences, more than 20% recorded once. V was shortened by 0 bases and J by 0 bases, with 12 bases between the two germline ends. Germline CDR1 reads LGHNA; CDR2 reads YNFKEQ. This CDR3 comprises 17 residues. What was sequenced was blood, either unsorted or a sorted T cell fraction (not recorded which). This chain joins TRBV4-2 and TRBJ2-1; D gene ambiguous. This sequence was found in a male donor with ankylosing spondylitis or in good health (not recorded which). CDR3 in amino acids: CASSQEGSSSSYNEQFF. For the CDR3, the DNA is TGTGCCAGCAGCCAAGAGGGCAGTTCGAGCTCCTACAATGAGCAGTTCTTC.